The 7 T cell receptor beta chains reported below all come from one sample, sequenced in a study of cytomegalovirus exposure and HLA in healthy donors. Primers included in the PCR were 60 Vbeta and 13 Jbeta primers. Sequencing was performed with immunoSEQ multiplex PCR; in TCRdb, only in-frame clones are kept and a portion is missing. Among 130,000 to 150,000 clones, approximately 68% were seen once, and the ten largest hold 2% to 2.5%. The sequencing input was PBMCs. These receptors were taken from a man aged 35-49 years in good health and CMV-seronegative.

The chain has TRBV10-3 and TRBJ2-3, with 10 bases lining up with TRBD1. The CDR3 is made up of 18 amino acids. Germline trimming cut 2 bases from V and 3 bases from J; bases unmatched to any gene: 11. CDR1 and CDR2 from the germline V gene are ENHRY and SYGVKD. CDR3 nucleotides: TGTGCCATCAGTGAGAGGAGGGACAGGGGAAGAGGGACAGATACGCAGTATTTT. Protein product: CAISERRDRGRGTDTQYF.

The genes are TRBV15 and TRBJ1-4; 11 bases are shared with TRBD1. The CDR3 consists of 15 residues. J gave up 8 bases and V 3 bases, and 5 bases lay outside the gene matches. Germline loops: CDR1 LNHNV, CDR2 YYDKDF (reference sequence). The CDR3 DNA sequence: TGTGCCACCAGCAGGGACAGGGGGCGAAGAGAAAAACTGTTTTTT. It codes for CATSRDRGRREKLFF.

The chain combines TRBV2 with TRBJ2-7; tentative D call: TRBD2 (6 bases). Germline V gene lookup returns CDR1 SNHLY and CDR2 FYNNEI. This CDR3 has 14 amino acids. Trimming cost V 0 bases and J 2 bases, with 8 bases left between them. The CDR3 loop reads CASSEASGTYEQYF. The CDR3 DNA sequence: TGTGCCAGCAGTGAAGCTAGCGGTACCTACGAGCAGTACTTC. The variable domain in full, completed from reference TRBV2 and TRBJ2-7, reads EPEVTQTPSHQVTQMGQEVILRCVPISNHLYFYWYRQILGQKVEFLVSFYNNEISEKSEIFDDQFSVERPDGSNFTLKIRSTKLEDSAMYFCASSEASGTYEQYFGPGTRLTVT.

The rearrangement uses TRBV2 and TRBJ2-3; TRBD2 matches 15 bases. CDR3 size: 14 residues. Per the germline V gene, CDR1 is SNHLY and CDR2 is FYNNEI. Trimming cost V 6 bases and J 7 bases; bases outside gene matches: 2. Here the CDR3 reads CASSGTSGRNTQYF. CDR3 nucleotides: TGTGCCAGCAGCGGGACTAGCGGGAGGAATACGCAGTATTTT.

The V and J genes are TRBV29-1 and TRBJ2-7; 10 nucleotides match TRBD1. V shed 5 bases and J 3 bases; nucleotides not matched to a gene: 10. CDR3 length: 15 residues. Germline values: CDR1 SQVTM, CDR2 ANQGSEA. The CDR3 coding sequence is TGCAGCGTTACCGACCGGGACAGGGGAATCTACGAGCAGTACTTC. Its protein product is CSVTDRDRGIYEQYF.

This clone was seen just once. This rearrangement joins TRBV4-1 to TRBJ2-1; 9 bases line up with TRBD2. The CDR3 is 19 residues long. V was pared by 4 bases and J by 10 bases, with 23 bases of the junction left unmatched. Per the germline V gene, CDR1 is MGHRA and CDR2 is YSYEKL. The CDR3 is CASSLLLGGAGGLDTEQFF. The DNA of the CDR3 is TGCGCCAGCAGCCTCCTTCTTGGGGGAGCGGGGGGCCTAGACACAGAGCAGTTCTTC.

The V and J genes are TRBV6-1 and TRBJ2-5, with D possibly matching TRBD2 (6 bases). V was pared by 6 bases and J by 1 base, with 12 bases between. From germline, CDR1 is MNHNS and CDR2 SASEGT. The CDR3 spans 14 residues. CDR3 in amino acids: CASRVPGLQETQYF. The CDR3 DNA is TGTGCCAGCAGGGTACCGGGACTCCAAGAGACCCAGTACTTC.